Listed below are T cell receptor beta chains from one sample, sequenced in a study of T cells in Graves' hyperthyroidism and ophthalmopathy. One entry per CDR3 protein results from TCRdb running MiXCR on the multiplex PCR reads. This table has over 400,000 distinct CDR3 sequences, roughly 15% appearing once. The sequenced sample consisted of blood. These receptors were obtained from a man younger than 35 with Graves' ophthalmopathy. Both conserved end residues are part of each CDR3. The order of the fields is clone size, V gene, D gene, J gene, CDR3 protein, CDR3 DNA. The D gene is left open where the match is weak. Clone size is shown for a subset of rows, as once, few, many or a class of expanded clone.

>many|TRBV3-1|.|TRBJ2-1
CASSQDLGEQFF
TGTGCCAGCAGCCAAGATCTGGGTGAGCAGTTCTTC
>many|TRBV6-1|.|TRBJ2-1
CASSEKWALYNEQFF
TGTGCCAGCAGTGAAAAATGGGCTCTCTACAATGAGCAGTTCTTC
>many|TRBV28|.|TRBJ2-5
CASRLDGFRAQYF
TGTGCCAGCAGATTAGACGGCTTCAGAGCCCAGTACTTC
>many|TRBV10-3|.|TRBJ1-2
CAISARGEGVGGYTF
TGTGCCATCAGTGCGAGGGGAGAGGGAGTAGGTGGCTACACCTTC
>.|TRBV7-2|TRBD1|TRBJ2-5
CASSFQDRGGGRYETQYF
TGTGCCAGCAGTTTTCAAGACAGGGGAGGCGGGCGGTACGAGACCCAGTACTTC
>many|TRBV30|.|TRBJ2-7
CAWSPGGTVPYEQYF
TGTGCCTGGAGTCCTGGGGGGACGGTACCCTACGAGCAGTACTTC
>many|TRBV2|.|TRBJ2-2
CASSARLDTLSGELFF
TGTGCCAGCAGTGCCAGACTCGACACCCTCTCCGGGGAGCTGTTTTTT
>many|TRBV7-2|.|TRBJ2-7
CASSSRRGYEQYF
TGTGCCAGCAGCTCCCGACGCGGATACGAGCAGTACTTC
>many|TRBV5-1|.|TRBJ2-7
CASSLGESSSYEQYF
TGCGCCAGCAGCTTGGGGGAGTCGAGCTCCTACGAGCAGTACTTC
>many|TRBV11-2|.|TRBJ1-5
CASSYPTGPQHF
TGTGCCAGCAGTTACCCCACGGGGCCCCAGCATTTT
>many|TRBV30|.|TRBJ2-1
CAWSETPGDEQFF
TGTGCCTGGAGTGAGACTCCCGGCGATGAGCAGTTCTTC
>.|TRBV12-3/TRBV12-4|TRBD2|TRBJ2-1
CASSKTSGTEYNEQFF
TGTGCCAGCAGTAAGACTAGCGGGACCGAGTACAATGAGCAGTTCTTC
>many|TRBV7-2|TRBD1|TRBJ2-7
CASSLTGAPYEQYF
TGTGCCAGCAGCTTGACAGGGGCTCCTTACGAGCAGTACTTC
>many|TRBV27|TRBD1|TRBJ1-2
CASSRSGQQVYGYTF
TGTGCCAGCTCAAGATCGGGACAGCAAGTCTATGGCTACACCTTC
>few|TRBV19|.|TRBJ2-7
CASSIPGSYEQYF
TGTGCCAGTAGTATTCCGGGCTCCTACGAGCAGTACTTC
>.|TRBV5-1|.|TRBJ2-5
CASSFLSEETQYF
TGCGCCAGCAGCTTTCTTAGCGAGGAGACCCAGTACTTC
>many|TRBV20-1|.|TRBJ2-3
CSAPGPYSTDTQYF
TGCAGTGCCCCGGGGCCATACAGCACAGATACGCAGTATTTT
>many|TRBV7-2|TRBD1|TRBJ2-3
CASSFGQGGKDTQYF
TGTGCCAGCAGCTTCGGACAGGGGGGGAAAGATACGCAGTATTTT
>many|TRBV2|.|TRBJ2-1
CASSETLNEQFF
TGTGCCAGCAGTGAAACTCTCAATGAGCAGTTCTTC
>many|TRBV29-1|TRBD2|TRBJ2-3
CSVEGLGGSTDTQYF
TGCAGCGTTGAAGGGTTGGGGGGGAGCACAGATACGCAGTATTTT
>few|TRBV29-1|TRBD1|TRBJ1-3
CSVGDRNSGNTIYF
TGCAGCGTTGGGGACAGAAACTCTGGAAACACCATATATTTT
>many|TRBV19|.|TRBJ1-1
CASSEPGSNTEAFF
TGTGCCAGTAGTGAACCGGGATCGAACACTGAAGCTTTCTTT
>many|TRBV12-3/TRBV12-4|.|TRBJ2-5
CASSKTEETQYF
TGTGCCAGCAGTAAGACAGAAGAGACCCAGTACTTC
>few|TRBV4-1|TRBD1|TRBJ1-2
CASSQPGQGRNYGYTF
TGCGCCAGCAGCCAACCCGGACAGGGACGAAACTATGGCTACACCTTC
>many|TRBV28|TRBD2|TRBJ2-1
CASSSSGLAGAHSYNEQFF
TGTGCCAGCAGTTCCTCAGGGCTAGCGGGGGCCCATAGTTACAATGAGCAGTTCTTC
>.|TRBV24-1|TRBD1|TRBJ2-7
CATSDPTGGSYEQYF
TGTGCCACCAGTGACCCGACAGGGGGTTCCTACGAGCAGTACTTC
>many|TRBV18|.|TRBJ2-3
CASSPRRGWSTDTQYF
TGTGCCAGCTCACCAAGGAGGGGGTGGAGCACAGATACGCAGTATTTT
>.|TRBV27|TRBD2|TRBJ2-7
CASSLSKASGIVEQYF
TGTGCCAGCAGTTTATCGAAGGCTAGCGGGATAGTCGAGCAGTACTTC
>many|TRBV12-3/TRBV12-4|.|TRBJ1-6
CASSLRGQGPLHF
TGTGCCAGCAGTTTACGGGGGCAGGGACCCCTCCACTTT
>.|TRBV10-1|.|TRBJ2-7
CASSGIGTSAYEQYF
TGCGCCAGCAGTGGAATCGGGACATCCGCCTACGAGCAGTACTTC
>.|TRBV7-3|.|TRBJ2-5
CASSPQWQETQYF
TGTGCCAGCAGCCCCCAGTGGCAAGAGACCCAGTACTTC
>many|TRBV20-1|TRBD2|TRBJ2-5
CSAGTTASQYF
TGCAGTGCAGGGACTACAGCTTCACAGTACTTC
>many|TRBV3-1|.|TRBJ2-6
CASSQGFAAGANVLTF
TGTGCCAGCAGCCAAGGGTTTGCAGCTGGGGCCAACGTCCTGACTTTC
>many|TRBV7-8|.|TRBJ2-5
CASSLIGNPRETQYF
TGTGCCAGCAGCTTAATAGGAAATCCACGGGAGACCCAGTACTTC
>many|TRBV29-1|.|TRBJ2-7
CSGLDSFSYEQYF
TGCAGCGGCCTGGACTCCTTCTCCTACGAGCAGTACTTC
>many|TRBV6-1|TRBD1|TRBJ2-7
CASRGPGQGGYEQYF
TGTGCCAGCAGAGGTCCGGGACAGGGGGGTTACGAGCAGTACTTC
>.|TRBV5-1|.|TRBJ2-7
CASHKGNYEQYF
TGCGCCAGTCACAAGGGTAACTACGAGCAGTACTTC
>many|TRBV3-1|.|TRBJ1-3
CASSQGRNSGNTIYF
TGTGCCAGCAGCCAAGGAAGGAACTCTGGAAACACCATATATTTT
>.|TRBV4-1|TRBD2|TRBJ2-1
CASSPDPPSGNNEQFF
TGCGCCAGCAGCCCGGACCCGCCTAGCGGTAACAATGAGCAGTTCTTC
>.|TRBV3-1|TRBD1|TRBJ2-7
CASTPGQGFYEQYF
TGTGCCAGCACTCCGGGACAGGGGTTTTACGAGCAGTACTTC
>.|TRBV10-3|.|TRBJ1-1
CATKQDVEAFF
TGTGCCACCAAACAGGACGTAGAAGCTTTCTTT
>.|TRBV6-1|.|TRBJ2-3
CASGGSRGTLADTQYF
TGTGCCAGCGGTGGCTCCCGGGGGACTTTGGCAGATACGCAGTATTTT
>few|TRBV29-1|TRBD1|TRBJ2-7
CSVEDAPGGKVYEQYF
TGCAGCGTTGAAGATGCTCCAGGGGGCAAGGTCTACGAGCAGTACTTC
>many|TRBV20-1|.|TRBJ2-5
CSAPYGGQETQYF
TGCAGTGCTCCGTATGGAGGGCAAGAGACCCAGTACTTC
>.|TRBV27|.|TRBJ1-2
CASRASHSYGYTF
TGTGCCAGCAGAGCCTCGCACAGCTATGGCTACACCTTC
>.|TRBV7-9|.|TRBJ1-2
CASSLVGLDRYTF
TGTGCCAGCAGCTTAGTGGGCCTGGATCGGTACACCTTC
>many|TRBV2|TRBD1|TRBJ2-5
CASSGDSKETQYF
TGTGCCAGCAGTGGGGACAGCAAAGAGACCCAGTACTTC
>.|TRBV12-3/TRBV12-4|.|TRBJ1-2
CASSILGGFAPTGRNTDAF
TGTGCCAGCTCCATCCTGGGGGGATTTGCTCCCACGGGACGCAACACAGATGCCTTC
>many|TRBV7-3|.|TRBJ2-5
CASSLNPNQETQYF
TGTGCCAGCAGCTTAAACCCCAACCAAGAGACCCAGTACTTC
>many|TRBV20-1|.|TRBJ2-5
CSARGTSQETQYF
TGCAGTGCTAGAGGGACGAGTCAAGAGACCCAGTACTTC
>few|TRBV7-2|.|TRBJ2-3
CASSLARVDTRYF
TGTGCCAGCAGCTTAGCGCGCGTAGATACGCGGTATTTT
>many|TRBV4-1|.|TRBJ2-7
CASSHDDSSYEQYF
TGCGCCAGCAGCCATGACGACAGCTCCTACGAGCAGTACTTC
>many|TRBV6-5|.|TRBJ1-3
CASSYSRDLGNTIYF
TGTGCCAGCAGCTACTCCCGGGACCTGGGAAACACCATATATTTT
>many|TRBV6-1|TRBD1|TRBJ1-2
CASSERTGPNYGYTF
TGTGCCAGCAGTGAACGGACAGGCCCTAACTATGGCTACACCTTC